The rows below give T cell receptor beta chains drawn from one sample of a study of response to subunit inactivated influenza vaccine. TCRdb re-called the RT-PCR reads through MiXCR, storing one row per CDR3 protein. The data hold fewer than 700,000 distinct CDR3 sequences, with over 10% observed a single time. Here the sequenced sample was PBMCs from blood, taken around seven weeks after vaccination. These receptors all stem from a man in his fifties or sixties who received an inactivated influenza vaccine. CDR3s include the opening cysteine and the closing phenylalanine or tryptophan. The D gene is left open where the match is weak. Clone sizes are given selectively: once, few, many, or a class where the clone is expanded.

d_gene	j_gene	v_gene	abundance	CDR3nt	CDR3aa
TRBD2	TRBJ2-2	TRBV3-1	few	TGTGCCAGCAGCCATGTGCGGGAGGCCCAGAACACCGGGGAGCTGTTTTTT	CASSHVREAQNTGELFF
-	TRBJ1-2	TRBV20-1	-	TGCAGTGTCGGGGGGGATCCTTACTATGGCTACACCTTC	CSVGGDPYYGYTF
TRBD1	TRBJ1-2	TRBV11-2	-	TGTGCCAGCAGCTTAGGGTTGCAGGGGGTTGAAAGCTACACCTTC	CASSLGLQGVESYTF
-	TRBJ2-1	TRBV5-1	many	TGCGCCAGCAGCTTGGTACCGGGGATCAATGAGCAGTTCTTC	CASSLVPGINEQFF
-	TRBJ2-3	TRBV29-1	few	TGCAGCATAGGGCGGCGGAGCACAGATACGCAGTATTTT	CSIGRRSTDTQYF
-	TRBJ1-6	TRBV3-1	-	TGTGCCAGCAGCCCAACGGACCCGATCTATAATTCACCCCTCCACTTT	CASSPTDPIYNSPLHF
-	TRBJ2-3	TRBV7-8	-	TGTGCCAGCAGCCCCGTAAGGGTGGGCACAGATACGCAGTATTTT	CASSPVRVGTDTQYF
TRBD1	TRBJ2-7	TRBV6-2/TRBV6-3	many	TGTGCCAGCAGGACAGGGGTTGGTCTCTACGAGCAGTACTTC	CASRTGVGLYEQYF
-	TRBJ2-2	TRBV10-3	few	TGTGCCATCAGCTTCGCCCCGGGACTTAACACCGGGGAGCTGTTTTTT	CAISFAPGLNTGELFF
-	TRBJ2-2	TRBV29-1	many	TGCAGCGTTGAAGTTCGGGAGCCTACCGGGGAGCTGTTTTTT	CSVEVREPTGELFF
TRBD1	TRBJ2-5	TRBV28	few	TGTGCCAGCAGTTTATCCCTACGACAGGGAGCTCAAGAGACCCAGTACTTC	CASSLSLRQGAQETQYF
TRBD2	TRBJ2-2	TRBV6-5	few	TGTGCCAGCAGTTCCTTGGGACTAGCGGTGAACACCGGGGAGCTGTTTTTT	CASSSLGLAVNTGELFF
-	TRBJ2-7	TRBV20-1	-	TGCAGTGCTAAAGGGCGGGCCTACCACAGCTCCTACGAGCAGTACTTC	CSAKGRAYHSSYEQYF
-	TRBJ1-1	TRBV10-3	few	TGTGCCATCAGTGAAAACGCACAGACGAACACTGAAGCTTTCTTT	CAISENAQTNTEAFF
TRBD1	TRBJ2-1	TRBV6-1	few	TGTGCCAGCAGATCCCGGGACAGGGAGCCTAATGAGCAGTTCTTC	CASRSRDREPNEQFF
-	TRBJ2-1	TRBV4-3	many	TGTGCCAGCAGCCAAGATGGAGGTTCCTACAATGAGCAGTTCTTC	CASSQDGGSYNEQFF
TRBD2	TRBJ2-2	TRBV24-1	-	TGTGCCACCAGGGGGACTAGCGGGAGTTTAGGCGGGGAGCTGTTTTTT	CATRGTSGSLGGELFF
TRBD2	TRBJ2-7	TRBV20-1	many	TGCAGTGCTGCAGGGCTAGCGGGGGGGATATTGGGAGAGCAGTACTTC	CSAAGLAGGILGEQYF
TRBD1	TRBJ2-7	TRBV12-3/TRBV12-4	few	TGTGCCAGCAGACAAACGGGACAGGGGTTGGAGCAGTACTTC	CASRQTGQGLEQYF
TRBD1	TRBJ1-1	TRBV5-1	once	TGCGCCAGCAGCATGGACAGGGGTTGGACTGAAGCTTTCTTT	CASSMDRGWTEAFF
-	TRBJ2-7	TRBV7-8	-	TGTGCCAGCAGCTTAGTCGGGGGTCAAGGCTACGAGCAGTACTTC	CASSLVGGQGYEQYF
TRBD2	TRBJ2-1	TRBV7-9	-	TGTGCCAGCAGCTTGGAGCGGGGGGCCACTCTCAATGAGCAGTTCTTC	CASSLERGATLNEQFF
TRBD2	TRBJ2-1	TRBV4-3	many	TGCGCCAGCAGCCAAGATCTAGCGGGAAGCTCCTACAATGAGCAGTTCTTC	CASSQDLAGSSYNEQFF
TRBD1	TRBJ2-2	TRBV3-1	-	TGTGCCAGCAGCCTTTATACCGGGACAGATTTTGCCGGGGAGCTGTTTTTT	CASSLYTGTDFAGELFF
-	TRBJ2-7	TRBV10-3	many	TGTGCCACCGGTAAAGAAATGGGGCCAAATTACGAGCAGTACTTC	CATGKEMGPNYEQYF
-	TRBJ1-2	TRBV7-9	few	TGTGCCAGCAGTTCGGGGGGACCGTTATATGGCTACACCTTC	CASSSGGPLYGYTF
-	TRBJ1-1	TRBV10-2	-	TGCGCCAACCAAGGGGTGACTGAAGCTTTCTTT	CANQGVTEAFF
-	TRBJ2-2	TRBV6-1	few	TGTGCCAGCAAAAAGAACCGGGCTCTGAACACCGGGGAGCTGTTTTTT	CASKKNRALNTGELFF
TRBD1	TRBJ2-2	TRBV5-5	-	TGTGCCAGCAGCTTCCTCCAGGGGGCCGGGGAGCTGTTTTTT	CASSFLQGAGELFF
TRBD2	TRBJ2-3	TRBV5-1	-	TGCGCCAGCAGCCCGGGTTCGGGTAGCGGGAATGTAGATACGCAGTATTTT	CASSPGSGSGNVDTQYF
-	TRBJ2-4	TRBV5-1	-	TGCGCCAGCTCCCCCTCGTCCCAGAAAGCCAAAAACATTCAGTACTTC	CASSPSSQKAKNIQYF
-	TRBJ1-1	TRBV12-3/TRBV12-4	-	TGTGCCAGCAGTGATACAGGGCTCACTGAAGCTTTCTTT	CASSDTGLTEAFF
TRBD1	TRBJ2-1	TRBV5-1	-	TGCGCCAGCAGCCGAGGGACAGGGAAGAATGAGCAGTTCTTC	CASSRGTGKNEQFF
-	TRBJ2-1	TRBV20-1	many	TGCAGTGCTAGAAACTTAGCAGTCAATGAGCAGTTCTTC	CSARNLAVNEQFF
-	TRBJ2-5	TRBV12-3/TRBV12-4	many	TGTGCCAGCAGTTTGTTAGCAACCCGGGAGACCCAGTACTTC	CASSLLATRETQYF
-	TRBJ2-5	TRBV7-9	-	TGTGCCAGCAGCTTAGTTACCCTCCCTAACGGCCAAGAGACCCAGTACTTC	CASSLVTLPNGQETQYF
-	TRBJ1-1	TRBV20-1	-	TGCAGTGGGGCTGAAGCTTTCTTT	CSGAEAFF